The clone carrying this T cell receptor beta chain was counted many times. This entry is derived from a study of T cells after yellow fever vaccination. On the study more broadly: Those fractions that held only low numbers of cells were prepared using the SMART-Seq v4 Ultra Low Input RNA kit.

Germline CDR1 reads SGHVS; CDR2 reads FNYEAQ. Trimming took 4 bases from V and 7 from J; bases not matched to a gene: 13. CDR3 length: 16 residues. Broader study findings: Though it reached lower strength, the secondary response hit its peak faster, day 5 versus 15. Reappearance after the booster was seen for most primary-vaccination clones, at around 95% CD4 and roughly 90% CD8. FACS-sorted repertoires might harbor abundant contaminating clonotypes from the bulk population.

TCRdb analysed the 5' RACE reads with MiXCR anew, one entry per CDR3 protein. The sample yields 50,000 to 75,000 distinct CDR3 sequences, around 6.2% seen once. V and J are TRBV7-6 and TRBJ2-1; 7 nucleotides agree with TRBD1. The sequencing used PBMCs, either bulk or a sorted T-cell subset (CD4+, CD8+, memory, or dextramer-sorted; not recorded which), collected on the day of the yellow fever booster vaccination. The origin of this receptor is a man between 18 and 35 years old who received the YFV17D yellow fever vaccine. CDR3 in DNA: TGTGCCAGCAGCTCAGAGAACCCACAGGGGAGAAATGAGCAGTTCTTC. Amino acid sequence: CASSSENPQGRNEQFF.